This TCR beta chain was recovered during a study of T cell responses to AZD1222 COVID-19 vaccine. Broader study findings: Just a handful of AZD1222 recipients tested seropositive at baseline. Distributed over spike, vaccine-associated CD4 TCRs predominated at 160-218 and 743-854. Sampled repertoires all dated from after the peak T cell response. Reportedly, nearly half the spike-specific TCRs target unmutated variant regions.

Germline CDR1 is SGHRS and CDR2 is YFSETQ. The V end was cut by 2 bases, the J end by 4 bases, with 16 bases between. The CDR3 length is 15 residues. A note on this clone: Its specificity is unknown.

TCRdb's table, derived via immunoSEQ multiplex PCR, lists solely in-frame clones and lacks some. The table lists tens of thousands of clones, around 86% of them singletons. The rearrangement uses TRBV5-1 and TRBJ2-7, with TRBD2 as a possible D gene (6 bases). The TCR comes from an adult in good health. The material was peripheral blood, obtained on day 0 of AZD1222 vaccination. CDR3 amino acids: CASSFTAGPRYEQYF. In DNA form, the CDR3 reads TGCGCCAGCAGCTTTACGGCGGGGCCCCGATACGAGCAGTACTTC.